This T cell receptor (beta chain) was identified in a study of T cells in women clearing cervical HPV infection. As for the study in general: HLA type stays a possible confounder, typing being limited.

This CDR3 is built from 13 residues. CDR1 and CDR2 (germline): KGHSH, LQKENI. Details on this clone: The CDR3 is cut off 3 residues early in the read; its end comes from the germline J gene. This specimen includes other DNA sequences encoding the same CDR3.

MY09/MY11 PCR detected cervical HPV DNA; dot-blot assigned genotypes. Sequencing used immunoSEQ multiplex PCR; TCRdb keeps in-frame clones, though not all of them. The sample includes 15,000 to 20,000 clones. This chain connects TRBV18 to TRBJ1-2; 7 bases are shared with TRBD1. The TCR sequence derives from a woman between 18 and 70 years old with a cervical HPV16 infection that either progressed to CIN3+ or cleared (not recorded which). The sample consisted of blood buffy coat. The CDR3 bases that were read are TGTGCCAGCTCCCCCGGGACAGACAATGAC. This translates into CASSPGTDND. The whole CDR3 sequence is CASSPGTDNDYTF.